Included here is one TCR beta chain sequence, with context. Trimming pared 5 bases from V and 7 bases from J, leaving 15 bases between. The CDR3 runs to 14 residues. CDR1 is SGHVS and CDR2 is FQNEAQ in the germline V gene. The source of the sample is a study of blood T cell repertoires in COVID-19. Across the study: Some COVID-19 samples were acute and others convalescent; all came from the United States, Italy and Spain. In each case, the material was cDNA or gDNA derived from T cells, B-cell-depleted T cells, or PBMCs.

All enrollees were roughly 18 to 90 years old and from around 25 US areas. In the source study's methods: Amplified reference gene primers provided the basis for estimating nucleated cell counts. TCRdb's table, derived via immunoSEQ multiplex PCR, lists solely in-frame clones and lacks some. The V and J calls and clone size were taken over from that table, and D and trimming were inferred from the DNA. Among some 400,000 clones listed, 70% to 90% were seen once. The chain is built from TRBV7-8 and TRBJ2-1; TRBD1 might be the D (6 bases). The sequencing sample was made of PBMCs or T cells enriched from blood (not recorded which). The receptor comes from a man aged 25 to 40 who had recovered from COVID-19. CDR3 DNA: TGTGCCAGCAGCACCCGGACAGCCAAGAATGAGCAGTTCTTC. It yields the protein CASSTRTAKNEQFF.